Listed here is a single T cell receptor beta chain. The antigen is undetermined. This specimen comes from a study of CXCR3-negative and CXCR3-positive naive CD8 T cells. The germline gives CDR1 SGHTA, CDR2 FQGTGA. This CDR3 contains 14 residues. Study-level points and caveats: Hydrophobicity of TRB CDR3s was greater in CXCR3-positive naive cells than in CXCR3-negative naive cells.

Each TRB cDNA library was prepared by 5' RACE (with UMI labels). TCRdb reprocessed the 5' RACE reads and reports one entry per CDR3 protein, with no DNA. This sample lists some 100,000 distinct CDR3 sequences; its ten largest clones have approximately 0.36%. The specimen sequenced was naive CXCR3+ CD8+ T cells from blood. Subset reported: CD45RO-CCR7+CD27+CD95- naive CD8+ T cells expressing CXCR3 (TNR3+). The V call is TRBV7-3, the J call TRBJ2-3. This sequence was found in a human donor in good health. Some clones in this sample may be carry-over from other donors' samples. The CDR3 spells CASSLRGGTDTQYF.